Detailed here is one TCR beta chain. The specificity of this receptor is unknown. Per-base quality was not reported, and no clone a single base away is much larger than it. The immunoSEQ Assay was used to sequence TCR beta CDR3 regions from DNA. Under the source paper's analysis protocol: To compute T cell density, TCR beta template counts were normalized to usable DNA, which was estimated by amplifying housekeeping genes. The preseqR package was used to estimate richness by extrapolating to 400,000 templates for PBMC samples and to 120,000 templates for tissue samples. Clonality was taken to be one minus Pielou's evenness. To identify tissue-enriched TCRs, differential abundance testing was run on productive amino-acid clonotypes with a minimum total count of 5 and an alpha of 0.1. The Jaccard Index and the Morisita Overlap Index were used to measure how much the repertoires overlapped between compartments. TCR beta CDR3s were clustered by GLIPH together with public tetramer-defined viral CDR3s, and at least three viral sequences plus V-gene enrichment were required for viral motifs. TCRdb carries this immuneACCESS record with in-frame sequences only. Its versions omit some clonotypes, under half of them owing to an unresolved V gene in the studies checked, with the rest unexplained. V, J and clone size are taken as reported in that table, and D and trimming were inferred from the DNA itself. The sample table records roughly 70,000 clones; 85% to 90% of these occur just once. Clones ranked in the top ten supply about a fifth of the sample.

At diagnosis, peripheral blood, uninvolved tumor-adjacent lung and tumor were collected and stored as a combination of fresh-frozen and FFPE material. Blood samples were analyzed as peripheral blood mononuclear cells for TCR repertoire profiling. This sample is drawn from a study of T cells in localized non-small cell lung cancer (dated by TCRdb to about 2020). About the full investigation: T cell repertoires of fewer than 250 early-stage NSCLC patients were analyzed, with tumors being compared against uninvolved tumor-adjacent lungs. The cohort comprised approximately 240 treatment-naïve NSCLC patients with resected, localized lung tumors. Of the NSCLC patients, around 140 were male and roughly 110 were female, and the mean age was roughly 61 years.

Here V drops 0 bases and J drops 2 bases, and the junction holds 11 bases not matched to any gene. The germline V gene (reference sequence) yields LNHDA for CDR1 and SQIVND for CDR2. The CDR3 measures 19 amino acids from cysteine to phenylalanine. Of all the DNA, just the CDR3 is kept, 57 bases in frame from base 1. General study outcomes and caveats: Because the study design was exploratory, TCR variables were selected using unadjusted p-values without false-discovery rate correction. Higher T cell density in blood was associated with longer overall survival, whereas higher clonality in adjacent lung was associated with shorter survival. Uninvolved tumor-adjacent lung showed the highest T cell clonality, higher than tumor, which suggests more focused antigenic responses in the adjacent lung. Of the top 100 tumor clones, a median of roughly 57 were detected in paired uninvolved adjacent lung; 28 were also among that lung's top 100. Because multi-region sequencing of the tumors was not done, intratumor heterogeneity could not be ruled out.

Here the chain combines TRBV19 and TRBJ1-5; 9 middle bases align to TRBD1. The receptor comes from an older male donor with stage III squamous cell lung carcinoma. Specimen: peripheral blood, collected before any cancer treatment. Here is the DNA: TGTGCCAGTAGTATAGACCGTGGGACAGGGATTGTGGGCAATCAGCCCCAGCATTTT. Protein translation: CASSIDRGTGIVGNQPQHF.